Below, 9 T cell receptor beta chains from the same sample are listed, as sequenced in a study of blood T cell repertoires in COVID-19. Assay: immunoSEQ multiplex PCR; the TCRdb copy retains only in-frame clones and omits some. This sample has 150,000 to 200,000 clones, with more than 75% found just once. Sequencing used peripheral blood. These receptor sequences come from a man in his 70s with acute or convalescent COVID-19.

The J gene is TRBJ1-4, the V gene TRBV2; D might be TRBD1 (5 bases). Germline CDR1 SNHLY, CDR2 FYNNEI. The ends were cut back, 3 bases at V and 7 bases at J, with 12 bases in the middle. The CDR3 runs to 14 residues. DNA for the CDR3: TGTGCCAGCAGTGATTATAGCAGGGTTGAAAAACTGTTTTTT. Translation: CASSDYSRVEKLFF.

J is TRBJ2-3 and V is TRBV5-5; 10 bases fit TRBD2. CDR3 length equals 16 residues. Looked up from germline, CDR1 is SGHKS and CDR2 is YYEKEE (reference sequence). V trimming: 6 bases; J trimming: 4 bases; junction bases outside the gene matches: 11. Here the CDR3 DNA reads TGTGCCAGCACCCAGCTTTCCCTAGCGGGGGCAGATACGCAGTATTTT. This codes for CASTQLSLAGADTQYF. Based on the CDR3 plus reference TRBV5-5 and TRBJ2-3, the full variable domain is DAGVTQSPTHLIKTRGQQVTLRCSPISGHKSVSWYQQVLGQGPQFIFQYYEKEERGRGNFPDRFSARQFPNYSSELNVNALLLGDSALYLCASTQLSLAGADTQYFGPGTRLTVL.

The chain has TRBV6-2 or TRBV6-3 and TRBJ2-5, with TRBD1 matching over 9 bases. Per the germline V gene, CDR1 is MNHEY and CDR2 is SVGEGT. Trimming at V came to 0 bases and at J to 4 bases, leaving 12 bases not matched to a gene. The CDR3 has 18 residues. This CDR3 reads CASSYSKFRTGVRETQYF. CDR3 bases: TGTGCCAGCAGTTACTCGAAGTTTCGGACAGGGGTTAGAGAGACCCAGTACTTC.

This chain joins TRBV5-4 and TRBJ2-3; maybe TRBD1 (5 bases). The CDR3 is 15 residues long. Trimming pared 2 bases from V and 3 bases from J, leaving 13 bases between. The germline CDR1 and CDR2 sequences are SGHNT and YYREEE (reference sequence). CDR3 nucleotide sequence: TGTGCCAGCAGCTTATTAGGGGAAGGAACAGATACGCAGTATTTT. Its translation: CASSLLGEGTDTQYF.

CDR3 sequence reads: CAISESRQGDQPQHF. CDR3 sequence (DNA): TGTGCCATCAGTGAGTCACGGCAGGGGGACCAGCCCCAGCATTTT. J is TRBJ1-5 and V is TRBV10-3; 7 bases agree with TRBD1. CDR3 size: 15 residues. In germline, CDR1 is ENHRY, CDR2 SYGVKD. V was pared by 0 bases and J by 7 bases, with 6 bases of the junction left unmatched.

The chain uses TRBV5-1 and TRBJ1-1; D might be TRBD1 (5 bases). This CDR3 contains 12 residues. V gave up 6 bases and J gave up 9 bases, with 15 bases separating them. The germline gives CDR1 SGHRS, CDR2 YFSETQ. CDR3 coding DNA: TGCGCCAGCAAAAATCCGGGGGGTAAAGCTTTCTTT. Translated: CASKNPGGKAFF. Drawing the rest from reference TRBV5-1 and TRBJ1-1, the complete variable domain is KAGVTQTPRYLIKTRGQQVTLSCSPISGHRSVSWYQQTPGQGLQFLFEYFSETQRNKGNFPGRFSGRQFSNSRSEMNVSTLELGDSALYLCASKNPGGKAFFGQGTRLTVV.

The rearrangement joins TRBV11-2 to TRBJ2-1; TRBD2 matches at 10 bases. The CDR3 sequence is 18 residues long. J was trimmed by 3 bases and V by 1 base; bases with no gene match: 9. Germline lookup yields CDR1 SGHAT and CDR2 FQNNGV. The CDR3 DNA follows: TGTGCCAGCAGCTTAGGAGCCCGTCTAGCGGGGGTCTACAATGAGCAGTTCTTC. Translation: CASSLGARLAGVYNEQFF.

The chain uses TRBV9 and TRBJ2-1; D gene ambiguous. Between the trimmed V and J ends, which lost 3 bases and 4 bases, there was a span of 5 bases. This CDR3 is 12 amino acids long. In germline, CDR1 is SGDLS, CDR2 YYNGEE. In DNA form, the CDR3 reads TGTGCCAGCAGCGCCGTATACAATGAGCAGTTCTTC. Translated, it gives CASSAVYNEQFF.

In this sample, this clone turned up a few times. This sequence joins TRBV30 and TRBJ1-6; D perhaps matches TRBD1 (6 bases). The length of the CDR3 is 17 residues. CDR1 is GTSNPN and CDR2 is SVGIG in the germline V gene (reference sequence). V lost 1 base to trimming and J lost 0 bases, with 13 bases between them. DNA of the CDR3: TGTGCCTGGAGTGGGACACAGGGTGGCTCCTATAATTCACCCCTCCACTTT. As protein: CAWSGTQGGSYNSPLHF.